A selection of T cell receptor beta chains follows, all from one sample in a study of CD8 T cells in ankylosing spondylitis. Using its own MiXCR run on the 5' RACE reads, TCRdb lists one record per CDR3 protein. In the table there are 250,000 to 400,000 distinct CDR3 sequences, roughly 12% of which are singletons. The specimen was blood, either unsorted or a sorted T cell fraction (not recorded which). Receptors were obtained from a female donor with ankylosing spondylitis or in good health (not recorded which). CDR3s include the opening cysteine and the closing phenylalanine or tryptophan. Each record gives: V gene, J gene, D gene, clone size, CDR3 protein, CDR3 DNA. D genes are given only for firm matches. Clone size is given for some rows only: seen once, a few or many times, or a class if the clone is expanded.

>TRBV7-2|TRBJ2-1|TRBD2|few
CASSWRGAYNEQFF
TGTGCCAGCAGCTGGCGGGGGGCCTACAATGAGCAGTTCTTC
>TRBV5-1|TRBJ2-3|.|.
CASSQTDTTDTQYF
TGCGCCAGCAGCCAGACAGACACCACAGATACGCAGTATTTT
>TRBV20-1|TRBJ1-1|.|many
CSATEVANTEAFF
TGCAGTGCGACAGAGGTTGCTAACACTGAAGCTTTCTTT
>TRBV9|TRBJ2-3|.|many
CASSNGGVDTQYF
TGTGCCAGCAGCAACGGGGGTGTTGATACGCAGTATTTT
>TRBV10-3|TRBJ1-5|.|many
CAISGQRTFSNQPQHF
TGTGCCATCAGCGGACAGCGAACCTTTAGCAATCAGCCCCAGCATTTT
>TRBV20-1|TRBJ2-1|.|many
CSASWFNEQFF
TGCAGTGCTAGTTGGTTCAATGAGCAGTTCTTC
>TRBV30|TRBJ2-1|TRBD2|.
CAWTRGFDEQFF
TGTGCCTGGACGCGGGGGTTCGACGAGCAGTTCTTC
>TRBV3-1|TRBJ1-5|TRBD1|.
CASSQGGQGASGGNQPQHF
TGTGCCAGCAGCCAAGGGGGACAGGGGGCGAGTGGAGGGAATCAGCCCCAGCATTTT
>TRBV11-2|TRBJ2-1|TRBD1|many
CASSHGQGVYNEQFF
TGTGCCAGCAGCCATGGACAGGGGGTCTACAATGAGCAGTTCTTC
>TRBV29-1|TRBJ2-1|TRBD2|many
CSVSGDSYNEQFF
TGCAGCGTAAGCGGGGACTCCTACAATGAGCAGTTCTTC
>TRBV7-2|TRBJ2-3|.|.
CASSSNRDTSTDTQYF
TGTGCCAGCAGCTCCAACCGGGACACGAGCACAGATACGCAGTATTTT
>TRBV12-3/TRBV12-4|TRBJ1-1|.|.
CASSYAGSLGMRTEAFF
TGTGCCAGCAGTTATGCTGGGTCGTTAGGGATGAGGACTGAAGCTTTCTTT
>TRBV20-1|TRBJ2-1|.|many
CSANLGVRYNEQFF
TGCAGTGCGAATTTGGGGGTCCGTTACAATGAGCAGTTCTTC
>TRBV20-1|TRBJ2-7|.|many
CSATPTEKGYEQYF
TGCAGTGCTACCCCGACAGAAAAAGGCTACGAGCAGTACTTC
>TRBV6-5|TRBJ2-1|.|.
CASSGPVEQFF
TGTGCCAGCAGTGGGCCGGTGGAGCAGTTCTTC
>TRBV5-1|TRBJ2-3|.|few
CASSLQTAVLTDTQYF
TGCGCCAGCAGCTTGCAAACGGCGGTCCTCACAGATACGCAGTATTTT
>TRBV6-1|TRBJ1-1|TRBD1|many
CASSDRTGGLAEAFF
TGTGCCAGCAGTGATCGGACAGGGGGCCTGGCTGAAGCTTTCTTT
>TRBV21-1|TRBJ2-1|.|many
CASSKRTGGYNEQFF
TGTGCCAGCAGCAAGAGGACAGGGGGCTACAATGAGCAGTTCTTC
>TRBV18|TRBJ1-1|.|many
CASSQGKGPNTEAFF
TGTGCCAGCTCACAAGGGAAGGGACCTAACACTGAAGCTTTCTTT
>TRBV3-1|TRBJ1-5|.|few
CASSQDFGGGNQPQHF
TGTGCCAGCAGCCAAGATTTTGGGGGGGGAAATCAGCCCCAGCATTTT
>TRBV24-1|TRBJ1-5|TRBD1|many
CATSRQGGSNQPQHF
TGTGCCACCAGCCGACAGGGAGGCAGCAATCAGCCCCAGCATTTT
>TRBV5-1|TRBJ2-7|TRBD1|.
CASSLTQGAIHEQYF
TGCGCCAGCAGCTTAACTCAGGGGGCGATTCACGAGCAGTACTTC
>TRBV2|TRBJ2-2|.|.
CGSTRRAGDTGELFF
TGTGGCAGCACCCGGAGGGCAGGAGACACCGGGGAGCTGTTTTTT
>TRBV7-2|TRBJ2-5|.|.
CASSLVYRQETQYF
TGTGCCAGCAGCTTAGTTTATCGGCAAGAGACCCAGTACTTC
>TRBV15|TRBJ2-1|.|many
CATSGWDVGPFSSYNEQFF
TGTGCCACCAGCGGATGGGACGTCGGACCTTTTAGCTCCTACAATGAGCAGTTCTTC
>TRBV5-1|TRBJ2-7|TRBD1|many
CASSAGQGAIYEQYF
TGCGCCAGCAGCGCGGGACAGGGGGCGATTTATGAGCAGTACTTC
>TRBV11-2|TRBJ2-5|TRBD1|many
CASSSGGGTGAQETQYF
TGTGCCAGCAGTTCCGGAGGGGGGACAGGGGCTCAAGAGACCCAGTACTTC
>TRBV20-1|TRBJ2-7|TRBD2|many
CSPRTSAYEQYF
TGCAGTCCAAGGACTAGCGCCTACGAGCAGTACTTC
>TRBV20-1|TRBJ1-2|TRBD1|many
CSASSGTGLVGYTF
TGCAGTGCTAGCTCCGGGACAGGGTTGGTCGGCTACACCTTC
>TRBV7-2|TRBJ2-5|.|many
CASSWGRLGETQYF
TGTGCCAGCAGCTGGGGGCGACTAGGAGAGACCCAGTACTTC
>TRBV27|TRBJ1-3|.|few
CASGPHGASRGNTIYF
TGTGCCAGCGGACCCCACGGGGCTTCGAGAGGAAACACCATATATTTT
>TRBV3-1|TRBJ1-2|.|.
CASSQDGVASNYGYTF
TGTGCCAGCAGCCAAGATGGGGTCGCATCTAACTATGGCTACACCTTC
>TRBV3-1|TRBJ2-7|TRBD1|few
CASSLWDRGSEQYF
TGTGCCAGCAGCCTTTGGGACAGGGGATCCGAGCAGTACTTC
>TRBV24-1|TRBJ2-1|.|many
CATSDSVRGDQFF
TGTGCCACCAGTGATTCGGTAAGGGGGGACCAGTTCTTC
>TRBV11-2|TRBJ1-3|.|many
CASSHWGVLTGNTIYF
TGTGCCAGCAGCCACTGGGGGGTACTGACTGGAAACACCATATATTTT
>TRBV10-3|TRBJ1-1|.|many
CAISELKTEAFF
TGTGCCATCAGTGAGTTGAAAACTGAAGCTTTCTTT
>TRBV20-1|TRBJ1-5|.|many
CSASQNFINQPQHF
TGCAGTGCTAGCCAAAATTTTATCAATCAGCCCCAGCATTTT
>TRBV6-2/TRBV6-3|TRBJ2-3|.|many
CASSSRDDTQYF
TGTGCCAGCAGTTCCCGGGACGATACGCAGTATTTT
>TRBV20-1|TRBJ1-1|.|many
CSARDLDPGRNPEAFF
TGCAGTGCTAGAGATCTTGATCCCGGCAGGAACCCTGAAGCTTTCTTT
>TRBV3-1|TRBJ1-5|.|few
CASSQSPDQPQHF
TGTGCCAGCAGCCAATCTCCGGATCAGCCCCAGCATTTT
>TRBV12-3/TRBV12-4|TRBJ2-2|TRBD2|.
CASSLLAAGELFF
TGTGCCAGCAGCTTACTAGCGGCCGGGGAGCTGTTTTTT
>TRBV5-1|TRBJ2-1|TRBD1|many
CASSGLGQGNGNEQFF
TGCGCCAGCAGTGGATTGGGACAGGGAAATGGCAATGAGCAGTTCTTC
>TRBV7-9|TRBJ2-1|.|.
CASIPWAGRGEQFF
TGTGCCAGCATCCCTTGGGCAGGGCGAGGTGAGCAGTTCTTC
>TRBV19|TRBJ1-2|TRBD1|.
CASSINPTGTFLYGYTF
TGTGCCAGTAGTATTAACCCGACAGGGACGTTCCTCTATGGCTACACCTTC
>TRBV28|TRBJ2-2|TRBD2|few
CASSLSREGGGELFF
TGTGCCAGCAGTTTATCGCGGGAGGGCGGAGGGGAGCTGTTTTTT
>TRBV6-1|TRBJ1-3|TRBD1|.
CASQQGSLGNTIYF
TGTGCCAGTCAACAGGGGAGCCTTGGAAACACCATATATTTT
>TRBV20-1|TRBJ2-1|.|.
CSAFRIISYNEQFF
TGCAGTGCTTTCAGGATCATCTCCTACAATGAGCAGTTCTTC
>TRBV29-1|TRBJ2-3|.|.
CSVESASVADTQYF
TGCAGCGTTGAATCGGCTAGCGTTGCAGATACGCAGTATTTT